This paragraph covers one T cell receptor (beta chain) sequence. Germline-derived CDR1 and CDR2 are SQVTM and ANQGSEA. Trimming removed 4 bases from V and 0 bases from J, with 9 bases in between. The CDR3 contains 14 residues. With a J-beta primer mix and a sample-barcoded 5' primer, a second PCR ran roughly 7 to 11 cycles. TCRdb processed the 5' RACE reads anew with MiXCR; each CDR3 protein has one entry. Here the sample spans roughly 680,000 distinct CDR3 sequences, around 52% being singletons. No fewer than 5.5 micrograms of total RNA were isolated from every sample. The sample is drawn from a study of blood T cells in healthy people across ages.

This TCR was recovered from a woman aged 80 or over in good health. V is TRBV29-1 and J is TRBJ1-4; D gene ambiguous. Specimen: blood. The CDR3 DNA sequence: TGCAGCGTTGCAGGCGGGGCAACTAATGAAAAACTGTTTTTT. Amino acids: CSVAGGATNEKLFF.